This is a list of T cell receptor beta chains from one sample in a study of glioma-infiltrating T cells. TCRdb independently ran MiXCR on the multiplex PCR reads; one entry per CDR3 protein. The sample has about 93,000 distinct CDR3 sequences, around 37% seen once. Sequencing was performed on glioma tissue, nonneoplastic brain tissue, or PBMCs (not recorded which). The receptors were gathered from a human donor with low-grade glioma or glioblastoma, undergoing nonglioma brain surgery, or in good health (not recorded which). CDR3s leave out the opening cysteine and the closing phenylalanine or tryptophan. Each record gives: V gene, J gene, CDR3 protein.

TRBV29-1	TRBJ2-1	SVDALQSSYNEQF
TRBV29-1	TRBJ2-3	SVGGPGSPDTQY
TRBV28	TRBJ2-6	ASSLSGANVLA
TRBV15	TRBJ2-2	ATGLANTGELF
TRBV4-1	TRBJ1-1	ASSHVGGAGTEAF
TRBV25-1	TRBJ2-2	ASSDTYTGELF
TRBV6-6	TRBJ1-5	ASSYQGQGGQPQH
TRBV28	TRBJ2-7	ASSLYSGGSHEQY
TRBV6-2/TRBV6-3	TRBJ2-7	ASSFRTSGDVRYEQY
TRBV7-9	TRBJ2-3	ASSLAGSRGDTQY
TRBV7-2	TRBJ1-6	ASSSDRGHDSPLH
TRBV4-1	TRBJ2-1	ASSQELRELYNEQF
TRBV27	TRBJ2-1	ASSASSSPGEQF
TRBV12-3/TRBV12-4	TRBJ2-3	ASSPTGLAQLNTQY
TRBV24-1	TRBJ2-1	ATSGAGGTGSYNEQF
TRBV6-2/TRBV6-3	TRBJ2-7	ASSRKSYEQY
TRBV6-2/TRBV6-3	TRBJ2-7	ASSSRLGTYEQY
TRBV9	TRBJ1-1	ASSVGPLNTEAF
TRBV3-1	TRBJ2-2	ASSPRRQGLIRSNTGELF
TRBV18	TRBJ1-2	ASSHGQGEKGYT
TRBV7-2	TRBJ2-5	ASSLGAGEPRETQY
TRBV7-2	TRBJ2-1	ASRPGGGYNEQF
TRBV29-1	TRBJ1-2	SVNPGAGDGYT
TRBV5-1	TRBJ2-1	ASSLKEVGRSYNEQF
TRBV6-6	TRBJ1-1	ASSHNDPSDAEAL
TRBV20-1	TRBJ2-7	SAQKTYNEQY
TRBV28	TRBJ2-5	ASVGGQAKQETQY
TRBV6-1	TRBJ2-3	ASSWDRMSNTQY
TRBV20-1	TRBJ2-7	SARSGSFDEQY
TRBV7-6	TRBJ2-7	ASSLDAGGHEQY
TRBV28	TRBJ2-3	AGSLPLAGVTTDTQY
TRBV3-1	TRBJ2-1	ASSHTSHSYNEQF
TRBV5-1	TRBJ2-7	ASSPEGQTYEQY
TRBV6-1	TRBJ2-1	ASSEEARQTYNKQF
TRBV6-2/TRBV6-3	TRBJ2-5	ASSYGIGDQETQY
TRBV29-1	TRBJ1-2	SVDPTGTGEGYT
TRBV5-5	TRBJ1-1	ASSGNTGVTEAF
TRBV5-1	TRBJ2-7	ASSSIDGTYEQY
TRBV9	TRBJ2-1	ASSILAGAYNEQF